These 13 T cell receptor beta chains were sequenced from one sample in a study of T cell repertoires in cytomegalovirus infection. TCRdb used MiXCR to reprocess the reads, holding one entry per CDR3 protein. Of 170,000 or so distinct CDR3 sequences in the sample, approximately 15% were seen once. The sample consisted of PBMCs. The source of these receptors is a human donor in good health (CMV status not recorded). Some clones in this sample may be carry-over from other donors' samples.

This clonotype was counted a few times. The chain links TRBV7-9 to TRBJ1-2; 7 bases align to TRBD1. With V trimmed by 5 bases and J by 5 bases, 5 bases remained unmatched. The CDR3 loop spans 13 amino acids. From germline, CDR1 is SEHNR and CDR2 FQNEAQ (reference sequence). The CDR3 DNA is TGTGCCAGCAGCGACGCGACAGGGTATGGCTACACCTTC. It encodes CASSDATGYGYTF.

The table lists this clonotype with many counts. The gene calls are TRBV4-1 and TRBJ1-1; D not resolved. CDR3 length equals 17 residues. Germline V gives CDR1 MGHRA, CDR2 YSYEKL. V dropped 3 bases and J dropped 2 bases, with 19 bases sitting between them. Here the CDR3 DNA reads TGCGCCAGCAGCCACCCCCCAGTGCGGGCGGATAACACTGAAGCTTTCTTT. It specifies CASSHPPVRADNTEAFF.

The rearrangement links TRBV5-1 to TRBJ2-1; TRBD2 might be the D (5 bases). This CDR3 is built from 14 residues. The germline gives CDR1 SGHRS, CDR2 YFSETQ. The ends were cut back, 7 bases at V and 4 bases at J, with 15 bases in the middle. In DNA, the CDR3 is TGCGCCAGCCAAGCCGGGGAGAATTACAATGAGCAGTTCTTC. This encodes CASQAGENYNEQFF.

The chain uses TRBV28 and TRBJ2-7, with 7 nucleotides matching TRBD2. The CDR3 contains 14 residues. In germline, CDR1 is MDHEN, CDR2 SYDVKM. Trimming cost V 7 bases and J 5 bases; bases outside gene matches: 11. The CDR3 coding sequence is TGTGCCAGCATCGATGGACTAGTGCGGCACGAGCAGTACTTC. Translation: CASIDGLVRHEQYF. The complete variable domain, with remaining parts taken from reference TRBV28 and TRBJ2-7, reads DVKVTQSSRYLVKRTGEKVFLECVQDMDHENMFWYRQDPGLGLRLIYFSYDVKMKEKGDIPEGYSVSREKKERFSLILESASTNQTSMYLCASIDGLVRHEQYFGPGTRLTVT.

V gene TRBV28 combines with J gene TRBJ2-7; D call uncertain. V was cut by 6 bases and J by 2 bases, with 8 bases left in between. Germline V gene lookup returns CDR1 MDHEN and CDR2 SYDVKM. This CDR3 is 12 amino acids long. Here the CDR3 DNA reads TGTGCCAGCAGCCGCACCACCTACGAGCAGTACTTC. Its protein product is CASSRTTYEQYF.

This clonotype was counted at least ten times. V usage is TRBV7-9 and J usage is TRBJ1-2, with 8 bases that match TRBD1. Germline V CDR1 and CDR2: SEHNR, FQNEAQ (reference sequence). V dropped 0 bases and J dropped 6; count of bases not matched to a gene: 6. The CDR3 consists of 15 residues. CDR3 DNA sequence: TGTGCCAGCAGCTTAGCCCGGGACAGGAGGAATGGCTACACCTTC. Translation: CASSLARDRRNGYTF.

The chain combines TRBV29-1 with TRBJ1-2; D is undetermined. With 3 bases removed from V and 6 bases from J, the gap between germline ends came to 8 bases. The CDR3 is made up of 11 amino acids. Germline loops: CDR1 SQVTM, CDR2 ANQGSEA. Here the CDR3 reads CSVEARNGYTF. The DNA for the CDR3 is TGCAGCGTTGAGGCCCGAAATGGCTACACCTTC. Drawing the rest from reference TRBV29-1 and TRBJ1-2, the complete variable domain is SAVISQKPSRDICQRGTSLTIQCQVDSQVTMMFWYRQQPGQSLTLIATANQGSEATYESGFVIDKFPISRPNLTFSTLTVSNMSPEDSSIYLCSVEARNGYTFGSGTRLTVV.

This clonotype was seen many times. This chain uses TRBV6-2 or TRBV6-3 with TRBJ1-1, with D unresolved. CDR1 and CDR2 (germline): MNHEY, SVGEGT. This CDR3 is built from 13 residues. Trimming took 0 bases from V and 3 from J, leaving 5 bases between them. The CDR3 spells CASSYSIYTEAFF. The CDR3 DNA follows: TGTGCCAGCAGTTACTCGATCTACACTGAAGCTTTCTTT.

The chain employs TRBV20-1 and TRBJ2-1, with 9 positions matching TRBD2. The germline V gene has CDR1 DFQATT and CDR2 SNEGSKA (reference sequence). The CDR3 is 15 amino acids. V shed 0 bases and J 7 bases; nucleotides not matched to a gene: 7. The CDR3 region has the DNA TGCAGTGCTAGAGATATAATAGCGGGAGCGAATGAGCAGTTCTTC. Translation: CSARDIIAGANEQFF.

This clonotype was found a few times. The chain couples TRBV7-3 to TRBJ2-2; 8 nucleotides match TRBD2. The CDR3 extends over 16 amino acids. The J segment lost 4 bases and the V segment lost 2 bases, leaving 6 bases of the junction unmatched. Per the germline V gene, CDR1 is SGHTA and CDR2 is FQGTGA. This CDR3 is CASSLYPSGPTGELFF. The CDR3 coding sequence is TGTGCCAGCAGCTTATACCCTAGCGGGCCCACCGGGGAGCTGTTTTTT.

This chain links TRBV4-2 with TRBJ2-7, with 7 bases fitting TRBD2. There are 16 residues in the CDR3. Germline V CDR1 and CDR2: LGHNA, YNFKEQ. With 4 bases clipped from V and 6 bases from J, the junction kept 15 bases outside the gene matches. The DNA for the CDR3 is TGTGCCAGCAGCCCGTACCTAGCGGTGGGAGCGGCCGAGCAGTACTTC. This translates into CASSPYLAVGAAEQYF.

This chain joins TRBV5-1 and TRBJ1-1; D unresolved. Trimming shortened V by 1 base and J by 0 bases, and 7 bases separated the two germline ends. The CDR3 runs to 14 residues. From germline, CDR1 is SGHRS and CDR2 YFSETQ. The CDR3 here is CASSLTELNTEAFF. DNA for the CDR3: TGCGCCAGCAGCTTGACCGAGTTGAACACTGAAGCTTTCTTT.

In this sample, this clonotype turned up many times. The J gene is TRBJ2-7, the V gene TRBV7-2; possibly TRBD2 for D (5 bases). Germline CDR1 is SGHTA and CDR2 is FQGNSA. Deletions cut 5 bases from V and 2 bases from J, with 13 bases between. The length of the CDR3 is 14 residues. CDR3 DNA sequence: TGTGCCAGCAGCCTCGAGAGGGCCGCCTACGAGCAGTACTTC. Its protein product is CASSLERAAYEQYF.